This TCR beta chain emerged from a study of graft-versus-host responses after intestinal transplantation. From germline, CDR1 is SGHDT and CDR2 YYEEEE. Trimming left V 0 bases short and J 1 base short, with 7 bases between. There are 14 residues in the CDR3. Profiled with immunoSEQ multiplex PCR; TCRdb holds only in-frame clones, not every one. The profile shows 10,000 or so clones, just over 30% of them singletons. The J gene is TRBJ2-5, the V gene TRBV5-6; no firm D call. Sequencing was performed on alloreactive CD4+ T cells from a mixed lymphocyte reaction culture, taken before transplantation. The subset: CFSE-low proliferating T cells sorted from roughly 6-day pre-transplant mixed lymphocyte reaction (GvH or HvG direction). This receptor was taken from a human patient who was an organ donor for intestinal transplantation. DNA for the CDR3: TGTGCCAGCAGCTTGGTTGGATTCCAAGAGACCCAGTACTTC. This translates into CASSLVGFQETQYF.